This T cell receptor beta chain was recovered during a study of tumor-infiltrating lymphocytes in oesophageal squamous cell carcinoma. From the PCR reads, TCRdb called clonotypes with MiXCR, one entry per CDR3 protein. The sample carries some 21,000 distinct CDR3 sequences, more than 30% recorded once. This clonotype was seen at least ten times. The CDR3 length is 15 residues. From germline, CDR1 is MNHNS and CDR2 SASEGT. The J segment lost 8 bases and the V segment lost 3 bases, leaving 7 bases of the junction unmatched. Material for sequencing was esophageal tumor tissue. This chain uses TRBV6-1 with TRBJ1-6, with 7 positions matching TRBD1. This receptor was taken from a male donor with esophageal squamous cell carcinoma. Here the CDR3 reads CASSEIQGFYSPLHF. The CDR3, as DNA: TGTGCCAGCAGTGAGATACAGGGGTTTTATTCACCCCTCCACTTT.